A selection of T cell receptor beta chains follows, all from one sample in a study of T-cell reconstitution after alpha-beta-depleted transplantation in children. TCRdb reanalysed the PCR reads using MiXCR and keeps one entry per CDR3 protein. The data show about 360,000 distinct CDR3 sequences, roughly 15% seen once. Sequenced material: PBMCs, taken from the stem cell graft. These TCRs come from a human donor who donated a stem cell graft to a child with Fanconi anemia. Both conserved end residues are part of each CDR3. A D gene is named only where the DNA matches it firmly. Size is stated for part of the rows, as once, few or many counts, or as a class when the clone is expanded.

>.|TRBJ1-4|.|TRBV7-2
TGTGCCAGCAGCTTAGACGGGACTGCAACTAATGAAAAACTGTTTTTT
CASSLDGTATNEKLFF
>.|TRBJ2-7|.|TRBV20-1
TGCAGTGCTCCTCGACCAGTCGGGGGGCAAAGGTACGAGCAGTACTTC
CSAPRPVGGQRYEQYF
>TRBD1|TRBJ2-2|many|TRBV6-4
TGTGCCAGCAGGACAGGGGACACCGGGGAGCTGTTTTTT
CASRTGDTGELFF
>TRBD1|TRBJ1-5|many|TRBV10-3
TGTGCCATCAGTATGACAGGGGTGGACAATCAGCCCCAGCATTTT
CAISMTGVDNQPQHF
>.|TRBJ1-2|few|TRBV12-3/TRBV12-4
TGTGCCAGCAGCCTCGAAATTCTAAAGGGCTACACCTTC
CASSLEILKGYTF
>TRBD1|TRBJ1-6|.|TRBV6-4
TGTGCCAGCAGTGCCCGGGACAGGGGGTACTCACCCCTCCACTTT
CASSARDRGYSPLHF
>TRBD1|TRBJ2-7|many|TRBV4-3
TGCGCCAGCAGCCGAGATCACAGGGGGAGCTCCTACGAGCAGTACTTC
CASSRDHRGSSYEQYF
>TRBD2|TRBJ2-3|.|TRBV11-3
TGTGCCAGCAGCTTAGCCGGGAGGGGGAAACAGTATTTT
CASSLAGRGKQYF
>TRBD1|TRBJ1-3|.|TRBV12-3/TRBV12-4
TGTGCCAGCAGGGACAGGGCTGGAAACACCATATATTTT
CASRDRAGNTIYF
>.|TRBJ1-2|few|TRBV29-1
TGCAGCGTTGAACTTCGAGGGCGAGTAGGCTACACCTTC
CSVELRGRVGYTF
>TRBD1|TRBJ2-5|.|TRBV20-1
TGCAGTGCTAAGACGGGACAGGGAGGAGAGACCCAGTACTTC
CSAKTGQGGETQYF
>TRBD1|TRBJ1-1|few|TRBV5-1
TGCGCCAGCAGCACATCACAGGGGGCGAGTGACACTGAAGCTTTCTTT
CASSTSQGASDTEAFF
>.|TRBJ2-1|.|TRBV12-3/TRBV12-4
TGTGCCAGCAGTTTCTTGGGTACGGCGAGCTCCTACAATGAGCAGTTCTTC
CASSFLGTASSYNEQFF
>.|TRBJ2-1|once|TRBV20-1
TGCAGTGCTACCATCGGCCCGGGACCCAGGGGGGAGTTCTTC
CSATIGPGPRGEFF
>TRBD1|TRBJ1-1|.|TRBV20-1
TGCAGTGCTTACCCGACAGGGTGGCGAGCTTTCTTT
CSAYPTGWRAFF
>.|TRBJ2-7|many|TRBV7-8
TGTGCCAGCAGCTTGAACAGGGATTCGGTCTACGAGCAGTACTTC
CASSLNRDSVYEQYF
>.|TRBJ2-2|.|TRBV20-1
TGCAGTGCTAGGGTGGCTAGCCGGAACACCGGGGAGCTGTTTTTT
CSARVASRNTGELFF
>.|TRBJ1-1|many|TRBV20-1
TGCAGTGCGAGAGAGAGACGATTGTTTTTCTTT
CSARERRLFFF
>TRBD1|TRBJ2-3|.|TRBV15
TGTGCCACCAGCTGGGACAGGGATACAGATACGCAGTATTTT
CATSWDRDTDTQYF
>.|TRBJ1-1|many|TRBV6-1
TGTGCCAGCCTCACCCCGGGGACTTCTGAAGCTTTCTTT
CASLTPGTSEAFF
>.|TRBJ1-1|few|TRBV18
TGTGCCAGCTCACCCACCGGGACAACACTCTCCACTGAAGCTTTCTTT
CASSPTGTTLSTEAFF
>TRBD1|TRBJ1-5|many|TRBV20-1
TGCAGTGCTACGACAGGGAGCAATCAGCCCCAGCATTTT
CSATTGSNQPQHF
>TRBD2|TRBJ2-7|many|TRBV30
TGTGCCTGGAGTGTACGCGGGAGGCAGTACTTC
CAWSVRGRQYF
>TRBD1|TRBJ1-4|few|TRBV5-1
TGCGCCAGCAGCTTGGATGCGACAGGGTATGAAAAACTGTTTTTT
CASSLDATGYEKLFF
>TRBD1|TRBJ2-5|.|TRBV20-1
TGCAGTGCTAGAGGACAGGGGGTGTCGACCCAGTACTTC
CSARGQGVSTQYF
>TRBD2|TRBJ2-2|.|TRBV6-1
TGTGCCAGCAGTGGTAGCGGGGGGGCCACCGGGGAGCTGTTTTTT
CASSGSGGATGELFF
>.|TRBJ1-1|few|TRBV2
TGTGCCAGCAGTGTGTTGTGGGACACTGAAGCTTTCTTT
CASSVLWDTEAFF
>TRBD2|TRBJ2-1|many|TRBV11-2
TGCGCCAGCAGCTTGACTAGCGGCTCCTACAATGAGCAGTTCTTC
CASSLTSGSYNEQFF
>.|TRBJ2-1|many|TRBV4-1
TGCGCCAGCAGCCCTACTTCCTACAATGAGCAGTTCTTC
CASSPTSYNEQFF
>.|TRBJ2-2|.|TRBV5-1
TGCGCCAGCTATGAGGCCGGGGAGCTGTTTTTT
CASYEAGELFF
>.|TRBJ2-5|.|TRBV28
TGTGCCAGCAGTTTACTAGTGTCTGGGAAGGGGACCCAGTACTTC
CASSLLVSGKGTQYF
>.|TRBJ2-1|many|TRBV5-1
TGCGCCAGCAGTGAAAAACAGACTTTGGGCGAGCAGTTCTTC
CASSEKQTLGEQFF
>.|TRBJ2-2|.|TRBV12-3/TRBV12-4
TGTGCCAGCAGTTTGGGGGGTAACCGAGCCGGGGAGCTGTTTTTT
CASSLGGNRAGELFF
>.|TRBJ1-2|.|TRBV2
TGTGCCAGCAGTGTGTACAGCGACGCGGGCTACACCTTC
CASSVYSDAGYTF
>TRBD2|TRBJ2-7|.|TRBV30
TGTGCCTCTAGCGGACACTACGAGCAGTACTTC
CASSGHYEQYF
>.|TRBJ1-1|many|TRBV12-3/TRBV12-4
TGTGCCAGCAGTTTTGGGCAAAAGAACACTGAAGCTTTCTTT
CASSFGQKNTEAFF
>.|TRBJ2-2|few|TRBV7-6
TGTGCCAGCAGCCGGACCCCGGGACAGAACACCGGGGAGCTGTTTTTT
CASSRTPGQNTGELFF
>.|TRBJ1-5|few|TRBV2
TGTGCCAGCAGTGAAGACAGGGCAAGGGAACAGCCCCAGCATTTT
CASSEDRAREQPQHF
>.|TRBJ1-3|many|TRBV12-3/TRBV12-4
TGTGCCAGCAGCCTCGGTTATCTTACATCCTCTGGAAACACCATATATTTT
CASSLGYLTSSGNTIYF
>.|TRBJ1-5|many|TRBV20-1
TGCAGTGCCAGGGCAGGGAAGGAACAGCCCCAGCATTTT
CSARAGKEQPQHF
>.|TRBJ2-4|.|TRBV27
TGTGCCAGCAGGAGGGGGAACATTCAGTACTTC
CASRRGNIQYF
>.|TRBJ2-4|many|TRBV14
TGTGCCAGCAGCCAAGGAGGCTGGGGAAACATTCAGTACTTC
CASSQGGWGNIQYF
>.|TRBJ2-2|many|TRBV5-1
TGCGCCAGCAGCGGAACTACACCAGGGAACCTGAACACCGGGGAGCTGTTTTTT
CASSGTTPGNLNTGELFF
>.|TRBJ1-6|.|TRBV9
TGTGCCAGCAGCGTAGAATGGAGGGATTCACCCCTCCACTTT
CASSVEWRDSPLHF
>TRBD1|TRBJ2-2|few|TRBV5-1
TGCGCCAGCAGTACCGGGACAGTTAACACCGGGGAGCTGTTTTTT
CASSTGTVNTGELFF
>.|TRBJ2-5|.|TRBV5-6
TGTGCCAGCAGCTTGAAGGACGACTATTTCCTGAGGGAGACCCAGTACTTC
CASSLKDDYFLRETQYF
>TRBD1|TRBJ2-5|.|TRBV29-1
TGCAGCGTTGACCGGGCAGGGGGACAACAAGAGACCCAGTACTTC
CSVDRAGGQQETQYF
>TRBD1|TRBJ2-1|few|TRBV4-3
TGCGCCAGCAGCCACCAGGGGGCAGGTGGCAATGAGCAGTTCTTC
CASSHQGAGGNEQFF
>.|TRBJ1-1|many|TRBV5-5
TGTGCCAGCAGTTTGCAGGGTACCACTGAAGCTTTCTTT
CASSLQGTTEAFF
>.|TRBJ1-2|.|TRBV29-1
TGCAGCGTTTGGGGTCAGGGGAATTATGGCTACACCTTC
CSVWGQGNYGYTF
>.|TRBJ2-1|.|TRBV10-2
TGCGCCAGCAGTGTTAAACGGGGGTGGAATGAGCAGTTCTTC
CASSVKRGWNEQFF
>.|TRBJ2-1|many|TRBV27
TGTGCCAGCAGTTTATCGAATTACAGGAAAGGGGAGAGGAAGCAGTTCTTC
CASSLSNYRKGERKQFF
>TRBD1|TRBJ1-2|.|TRBV7-9
TGTGCCAGCAGCACCGGACAGGGACACTATGGCTACACCTTC
CASSTGQGHYGYTF
>.|TRBJ2-1|many|TRBV9
TGTGCCAGCAGCGTAGGCTCCTACAATGAGCAGTTCTTC
CASSVGSYNEQFF